The clone carrying this T cell receptor (beta chain) has ten or more counts. This entry comes from a study of T-cell memory formation after mild COVID-19. About the study: Among the donors, TCR clusters were largely specific to each donor.

The germline V and J ends were trimmed by 1 base and 4 bases, with 9 bases remaining between them. The CDR3 is 13 amino acids. Germline V gives CDR1 SGHRS, CDR2 YFSETQ. TCRdb re-called the 5' RACE reads with MiXCR, one entry per CDR3 protein. The repertoire holds 90,000 to 120,000 distinct CDR3 sequences, with roughly a sixth as singletons. The clonotype was recovered from a man aged 18-30 years who had mild COVID-19 (a few samples of this study predate the infection). Cell type and time point are not known. The chain carries TRBV5-1 and TRBJ2-7, with no clear D. Input material: PBMCs or a T cell subset sorted from them (not recorded which). DNA of the CDR3: TGCGCCAGCAGCTTGTCACGTTCGTACGAGCAGTACTTC. Translation gives CASSLSRSYEQYF. The variable domain in full, completed from reference TRBV5-1 and TRBJ2-7, reads KAGVTQTPRYLIKTRGQQVTLSCSPISGHRSVSWYQQTPGQGLQFLFEYFSETQRNKGNFPGRFSGRQFSNSRSEMNVSTLELGDSALYLCASSLSRSYEQYFGPGTRLTVT.